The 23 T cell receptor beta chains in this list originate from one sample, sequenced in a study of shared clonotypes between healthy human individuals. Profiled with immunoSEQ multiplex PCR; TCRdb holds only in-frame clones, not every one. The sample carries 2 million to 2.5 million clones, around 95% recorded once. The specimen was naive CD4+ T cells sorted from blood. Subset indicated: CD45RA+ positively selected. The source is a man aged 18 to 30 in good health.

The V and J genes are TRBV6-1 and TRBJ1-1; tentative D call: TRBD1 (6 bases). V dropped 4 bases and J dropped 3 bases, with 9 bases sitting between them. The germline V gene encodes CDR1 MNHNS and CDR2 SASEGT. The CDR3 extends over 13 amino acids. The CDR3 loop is CASSGNRDTEAFF. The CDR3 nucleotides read TGTGCCAGCAGTGGGAACAGGGACACTGAAGCTTTCTTT.

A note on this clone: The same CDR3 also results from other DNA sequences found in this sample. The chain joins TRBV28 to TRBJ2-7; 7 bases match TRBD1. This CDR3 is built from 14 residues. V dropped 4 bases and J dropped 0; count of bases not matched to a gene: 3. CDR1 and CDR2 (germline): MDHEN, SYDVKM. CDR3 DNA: TGTGCCAGCAGTTCCGCAGGGGGCTCCTACGAGCAGTACTTC. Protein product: CASSSAGGSYEQYF.

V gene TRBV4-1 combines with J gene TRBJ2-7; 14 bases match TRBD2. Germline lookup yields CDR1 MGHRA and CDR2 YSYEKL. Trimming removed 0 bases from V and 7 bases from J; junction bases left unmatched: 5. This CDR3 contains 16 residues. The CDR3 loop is CASSQDPGLAGDEQYF. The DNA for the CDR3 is TGCGCCAGCAGCCAAGACCCGGGACTAGCGGGAGATGAGCAGTACTTC.

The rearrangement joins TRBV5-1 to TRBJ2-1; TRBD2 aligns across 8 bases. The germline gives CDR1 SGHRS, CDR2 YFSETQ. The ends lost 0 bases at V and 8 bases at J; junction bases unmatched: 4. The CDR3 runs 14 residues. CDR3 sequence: CASSLERGSDEQFF. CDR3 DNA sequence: TGCGCCAGCAGCTTGGAGCGGGGGTCGGATGAGCAGTTCTTC.

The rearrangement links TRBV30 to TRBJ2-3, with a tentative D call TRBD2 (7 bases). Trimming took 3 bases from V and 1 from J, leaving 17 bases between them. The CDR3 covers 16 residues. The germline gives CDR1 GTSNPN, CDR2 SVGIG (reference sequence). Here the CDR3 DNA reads TGTGCCTGGAGCAAAGGGGGGGGACTGGGCACAGATACGCAGTATTTT. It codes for CAWSKGGGLGTDTQYF. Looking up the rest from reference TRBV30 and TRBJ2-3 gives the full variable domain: SQTIHQWPATLVQPVGSPLSLECTVEGTSNPNLYWYRQAAGRGLQLLFYSVGIGQISSEVPQNLSASRPQDRQFILSSKKLLLSDSGFYLCAWSKGGGLGTDTQYFGPGTRLTVL.

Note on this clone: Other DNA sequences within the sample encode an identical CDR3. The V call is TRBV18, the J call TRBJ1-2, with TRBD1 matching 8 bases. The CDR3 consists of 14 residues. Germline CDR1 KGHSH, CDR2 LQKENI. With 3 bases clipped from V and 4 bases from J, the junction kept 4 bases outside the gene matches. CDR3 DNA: TGTGCCAGCTCACCCGGACAGGGAAGCTATGGCTACACCTTC. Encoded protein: CASSPGQGSYGYTF.

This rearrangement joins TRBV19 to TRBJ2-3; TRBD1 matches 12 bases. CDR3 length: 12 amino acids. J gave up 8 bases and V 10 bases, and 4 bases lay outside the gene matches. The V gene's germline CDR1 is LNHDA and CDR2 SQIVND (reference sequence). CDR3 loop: CATGTGGSTQYF. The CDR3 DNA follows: TGTGCCACAGGGACAGGGGGCTCTACGCAGTATTTT.

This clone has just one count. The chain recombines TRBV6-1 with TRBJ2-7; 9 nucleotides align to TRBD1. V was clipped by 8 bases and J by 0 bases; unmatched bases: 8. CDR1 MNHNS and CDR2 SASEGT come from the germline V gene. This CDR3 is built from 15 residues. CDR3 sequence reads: CASSVGTGLSYEQYF. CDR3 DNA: TGTGCCAGCTCCGTGGGGACAGGGCTCTCCTACGAGCAGTACTTC.

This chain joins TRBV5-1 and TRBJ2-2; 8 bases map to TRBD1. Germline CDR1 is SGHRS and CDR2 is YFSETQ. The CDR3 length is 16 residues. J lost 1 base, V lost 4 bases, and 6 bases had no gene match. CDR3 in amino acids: CASSPDRGGNTGELFF. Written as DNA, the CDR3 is TGCGCCAGCAGCCCCGACAGGGGAGGGAACACCGGGGAGCTGTTTTTT.

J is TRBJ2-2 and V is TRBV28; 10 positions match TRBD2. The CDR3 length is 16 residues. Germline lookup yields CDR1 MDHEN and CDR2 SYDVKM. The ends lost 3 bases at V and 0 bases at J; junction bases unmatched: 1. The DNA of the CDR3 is TGTGCCAGCAGTTTGAGCGGGGGGGCGAACACCGGGGAGCTGTTTTTT. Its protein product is CASSLSGGANTGELFF.

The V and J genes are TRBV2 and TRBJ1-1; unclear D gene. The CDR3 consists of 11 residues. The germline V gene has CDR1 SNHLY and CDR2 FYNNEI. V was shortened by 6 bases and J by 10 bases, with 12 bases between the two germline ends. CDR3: CASRETRTAFF. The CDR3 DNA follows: TGTGCCAGCAGGGAAACAAGGACAGCTTTCTTT.

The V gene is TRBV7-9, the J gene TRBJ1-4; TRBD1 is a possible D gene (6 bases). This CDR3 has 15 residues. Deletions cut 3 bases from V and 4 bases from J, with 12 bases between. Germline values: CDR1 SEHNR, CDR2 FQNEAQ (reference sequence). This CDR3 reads CASSLSWGLNEKLFF. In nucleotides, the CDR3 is TGTGCCAGCAGCTTGTCTTGGGGGCTTAATGAAAAACTGTTTTTT.

CDR3 in amino acids: CSVALGTSGIYEQYF. The CDR3 DNA reads TGCAGCGTTGCTCTAGGGACTAGCGGGATCTACGAGCAGTACTTC. The V gene is TRBV29-1, the J gene TRBJ2-7; TRBD2 agrees at 13 bases. CDR3 length: 15 amino acids. The germline CDR1 and CDR2 sequences are SQVTM and ANQGSEA. The V segment lost 4 bases and the J segment 3 bases; nucleotides outside the gene matches: 6.

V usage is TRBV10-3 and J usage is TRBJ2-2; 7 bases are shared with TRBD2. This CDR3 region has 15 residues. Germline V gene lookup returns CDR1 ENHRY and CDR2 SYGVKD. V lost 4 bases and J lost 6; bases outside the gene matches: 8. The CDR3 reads CAISALAEPSGELFF. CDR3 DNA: TGTGCCATCAGTGCCCTAGCGGAGCCTTCCGGGGAGCTGTTTTTT.

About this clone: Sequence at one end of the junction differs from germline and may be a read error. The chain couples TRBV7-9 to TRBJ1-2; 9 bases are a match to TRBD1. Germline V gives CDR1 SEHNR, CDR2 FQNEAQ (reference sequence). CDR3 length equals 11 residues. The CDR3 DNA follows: TGTGCCAGCAGCGCGGGACAGGGTAGAATCTTC. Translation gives CASSAGQGRIF.

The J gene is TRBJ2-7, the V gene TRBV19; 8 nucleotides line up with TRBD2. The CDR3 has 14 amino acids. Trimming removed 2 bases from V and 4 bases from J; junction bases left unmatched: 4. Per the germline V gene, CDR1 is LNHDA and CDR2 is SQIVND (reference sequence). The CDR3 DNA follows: TGTGCCAGTAGTATACAGCGGGGGTGGTACGAGCAGTACTTC. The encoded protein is CASSIQRGWYEQYF.

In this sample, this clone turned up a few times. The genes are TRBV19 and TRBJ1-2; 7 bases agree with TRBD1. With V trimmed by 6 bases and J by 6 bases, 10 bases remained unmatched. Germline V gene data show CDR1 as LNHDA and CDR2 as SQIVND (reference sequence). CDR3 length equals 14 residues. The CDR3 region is CASRRFSDRDGYTF. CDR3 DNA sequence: TGTGCCAGTAGAAGGTTCTCTGACAGGGATGGCTACACCTTC.

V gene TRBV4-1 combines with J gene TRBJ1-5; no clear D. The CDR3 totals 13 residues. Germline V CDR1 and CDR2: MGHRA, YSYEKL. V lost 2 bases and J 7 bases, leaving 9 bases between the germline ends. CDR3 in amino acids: CASSQILLQPQHF. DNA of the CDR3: TGCGCCAGCAGCCAAATTCTCCTGCAGCCCCAGCATTTT.

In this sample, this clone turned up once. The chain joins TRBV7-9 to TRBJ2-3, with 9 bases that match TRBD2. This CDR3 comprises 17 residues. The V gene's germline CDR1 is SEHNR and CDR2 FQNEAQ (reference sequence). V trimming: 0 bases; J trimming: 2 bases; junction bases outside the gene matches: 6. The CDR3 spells CASSLAGLAGYTDTQYF. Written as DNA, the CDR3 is TGTGCCAGCAGCTTAGCAGGCCTAGCGGGGTACACAGATACGCAGTATTTT.

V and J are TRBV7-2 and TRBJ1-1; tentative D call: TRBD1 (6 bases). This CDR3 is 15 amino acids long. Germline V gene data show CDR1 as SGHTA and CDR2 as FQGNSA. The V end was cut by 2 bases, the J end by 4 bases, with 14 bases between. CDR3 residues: CASSLRGASITEAFF. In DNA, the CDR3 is TGTGCCAGCAGCTTACGGGGGGCCAGTATCACTGAAGCTTTCTTT.

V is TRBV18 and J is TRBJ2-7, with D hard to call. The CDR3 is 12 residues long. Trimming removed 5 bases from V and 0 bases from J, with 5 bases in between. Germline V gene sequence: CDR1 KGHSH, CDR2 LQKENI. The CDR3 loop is CASSANSYEQYF. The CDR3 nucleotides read TGTGCCAGCTCAGCCAACTCCTACGAGCAGTACTTC.

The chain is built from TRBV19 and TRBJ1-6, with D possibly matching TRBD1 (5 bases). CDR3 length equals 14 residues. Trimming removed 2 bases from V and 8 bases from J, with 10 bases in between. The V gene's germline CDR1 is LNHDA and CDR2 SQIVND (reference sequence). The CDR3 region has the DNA TGTGCCAGTAGTATAATCCCACAGGATTCACCCCTCCACTTT. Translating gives CASSIIPQDSPLHF.

DNA of the CDR3: TGCGCCAGCAGCCAAGAGAGGGGTCAACCTTATAGCTCCTATAATTCACCCCTCCACTTT. As protein: CASSQERGQPYSSYNSPLHF. V gene TRBV4-3 combines with J gene TRBJ1-6; a weak D match, TRBD1 (5 bases). The CDR3 covers 20 residues. The germline V gene encodes CDR1 LGHNA and CDR2 YSLEER. With 0 bases removed from V and 0 bases from J, the gap between germline ends came to 18 bases.